This record looks at one TCR beta chain sequence and its context. Per the original data handling: The authors estimated nucleated cell counts from reference gene primer amplification. The table came from immunoSEQ multiplex PCR; TCRdb's copy has only in-frame clones and leaves some out. Clone size and the V and J calls come from that table; the DNA yielded D and trimming. The sample consists of about 130,000 clones, under 90% of them appearing once. The entry originates in a study of blood T cell repertoires in COVID-19. About the study: Samples of COVID-19 (acute and convalescent) were obtained from the United States, Italy and Spain. PBMCs, B-cell-depleted T cells, or T cells were the source of the cDNA or gDNA that made up the material.

The receptor's source is a woman aged 60-70 years with acute or convalescent COVID-19. The sample comprised peripheral blood.

This chain's CDR3 is CASRSTVNTGELFF. The CDR3 DNA reads as TGTGCCAGCAGGTCGACAGTGAACACCGGGGAGCTGTTTTTT. V usage is TRBV6-5 and J usage is TRBJ2-2; weak D call: TRBD1 (5 bases). Germline-derived CDR1 and CDR2 are MNHEY and SVGAGI. V was trimmed by 6 bases and J by 1 base, leaving 9 bases between them. The length of the CDR3 is 14 residues.